The next 15 T cell receptor beta chains were all read from a single sample in a study of blood T cell repertoires in COVID-19. Clones were read by immunoSEQ multiplex PCR, and TCRdb kept only the in-frame ones, dropping some. The sample includes some 60,000 clones, about three quarters of them seen just once. The specimen sequenced was peripheral blood. The receptors were gathered from a man under 40 with COVID-19, enrolled during active disease.

The rearrangement links TRBV14 to TRBJ2-7; D is unclear. There are 12 residues in the CDR3. The germline V and J ends were trimmed by 5 bases and 0 bases, with 5 bases remaining between them. Germline CDR1 and CDR2: SGHDN and FVKESK. The CDR3 loop reads CASSWSSYEQYF. The DNA of the CDR3 is TGTGCCAGCAGCTGGAGCTCCTACGAGCAGTACTTC.

The chain combines TRBV20-1 with TRBJ2-3; 10 nucleotides agree with TRBD2. CDR1 is DFQATT, CDR2 SNEGSKA, per germline (reference sequence). The CDR3 contains 15 residues. V gave up 3 bases and J gave up 4 bases; unmatched junction bases: 7. DNA of the CDR3: TGCAGTGCTAGTCAAGCGGGAGGGCTGGCAGATACGCAGTATTTT. Translated: CSASQAGGLADTQYF.

This clone was observed a single time. The rearrangement links TRBV7-9 to TRBJ2-7, with TRBD1 as a possible D gene (6 bases). The CDR3 loop spans 15 amino acids. Germline CDR1 reads SEHNR; CDR2 reads FQNEAQ (reference sequence). The ends were cut back, 4 bases at V and 2 bases at J, with 15 bases in the middle. The CDR3 spells CASSSTGPNPYEQYF. The CDR3 nucleotides are TGTGCCAGCAGCTCTACAGGGCCAAATCCCTACGAGCAGTACTTC.

This clone was detected only a few times. In DNA form, the CDR3 reads TGTGCCATCAATGGACCCGTCGAGGGAAGTACTGGAAACACCATATATTTT. As protein: CAINGPVEGSTGNTIYF. The rearrangement joins TRBV10-3 to TRBJ1-3; D is uncertain. Germline CDR1 is ENHRY and CDR2 is SYGVKD. This CDR3 has 17 amino acids. V was cut by 7 bases and J by 2 bases, with 21 bases left in between.

The chain is built from TRBV4-1 and TRBJ1-4; no clear D gene. CDR3 length equals 17 residues. The germline V and J ends were trimmed by 0 bases and 8 bases, with 19 bases remaining between them. The germline V gene has CDR1 MGHRA and CDR2 YSYEKL. The CDR3: CASSQDPKTNEWEKLFF. DNA of the CDR3: TGCGCCAGCAGCCAAGATCCCAAGACAAACGAGTGGGAAAAACTGTTTTTT.

The chain couples TRBV4-3 to TRBJ1-2; 8 bases agree with TRBD1. The germline V gene encodes CDR1 LGHNA and CDR2 YSLEER. V dropped 4 bases and J dropped 5; count of bases not matched to a gene: 9. The CDR3 covers 15 residues. CDR3 DNA: TGCGCCAGCAGCCCCGGCCAACAGGGGGGTTATGGCTACACCTTC. Translation gives CASSPGQQGGYGYTF.

This chain uses TRBV9 with TRBJ1-1, with TRBD1 as a possible D gene (6 bases). The CDR3 consists of 15 residues. The germline V gene has CDR1 SGDLS and CDR2 YYNGEE. V gave up 3 bases and J gave up 0 bases, with 12 bases separating them. CDR3: CASSEGVQMNTEAFF. The CDR3 DNA reads TGTGCCAGCAGCGAGGGGGTACAGATGAACACTGAAGCTTTCTTT.

This sequence joins TRBV6-2 or TRBV6-3 and TRBJ2-7; a weak D match, TRBD1 (5 bases). The V and J ends lost 2 bases and 3 bases respectively, with 14 bases between them. Germline V gene sequence: CDR1 MNHEY, CDR2 SVGEGT. This CDR3 comprises 15 residues. Here the CDR3 reads CASSYDATVLYEQYF. The CDR3 DNA reads as TGTGCCAGCAGTTACGACGCGACAGTTCTCTACGAGCAGTACTTC.

This chain joins TRBV7-3 and TRBJ2-3; TRBD2 might be the D (6 bases). Trimming shortened V by 5 bases and J by 2 bases, and 11 bases separated the two germline ends. The CDR3 length is 14 residues. Germline CDR1 reads SGHTA; CDR2 reads FQGTGA. The CDR3 region has the DNA TGTGCCAGCAGCGCCCGGGACTTCACAGATACGCAGTATTTT. Its translation is CASSARDFTDTQYF.

The chain employs TRBV30 and TRBJ1-1, with no clear D. The V end lost 5 bases, the J end lost 1 base, and 14 bases lay between the germline ends. The CDR3 is 14 amino acids. Germline V gives CDR1 GTSNPN, CDR2 SVGIG (reference sequence). The DNA for the CDR3 is TGTGCCTGGGCCTCCCCTGAGAGGAACACTGAAGCTTTCTTT. Protein sequence: CAWASPERNTEAFF.

This chain joins TRBV28 and TRBJ1-5; 7 bases align to TRBD1. Trimming took 9 bases from V and 6 from J; bases not matched to a gene: 11. Germline V CDR1 and CDR2: MDHEN, SYDVKM. The CDR3 consists of 14 residues. DNA for the CDR3: TGTGCCAGTCGCCGGGACAGCGAATCTCAGCCCCAGCATTTT. It encodes CASRRDSESQPQHF.

The CDR3 spells CSVDLSGVEQYF. CDR3 in DNA: TGCAGCGTCGACCTGTCCGGGGTCGAGCAGTACTTC. The chain joins TRBV29-1 to TRBJ2-7, with a weak D call TRBD2 (5 bases). This CDR3 is built from 12 residues. CDR1 and CDR2 (germline): SQVTM, ANQGSEA. Trimming stripped 6 bases from V and 6 bases from J, with 15 bases between.

There are a few counts of this clone. V is TRBV10-3 and J is TRBJ2-7, with 7 nucleotides matching TRBD1. The CDR3 spans 13 residues. Germline V gene sequence: CDR1 ENHRY, CDR2 SYGVKD. V lost 6 bases, J lost 3 bases, and 5 bases stayed unmatched. DNA of the CDR3: TGTGCCATCAGCCCGGGACAGAACTACGAGCAGTACTTC. This gives the protein CAISPGQNYEQYF.

The chain employs TRBV10-3 and TRBJ1-3; 7 bases line up with TRBD1. Germline loops: CDR1 ENHRY, CDR2 SYGVKD. This CDR3 has 14 amino acids. J lost 4 bases, V lost 4 bases, and 4 bases had no gene match. CDR3 protein: CAISGQGEGNTIYF. In DNA form, the CDR3 reads TGTGCCATCAGTGGACAGGGAGAGGGAAACACCATATATTTT.

CDR3 sequence (DNA): TGTGCCAGCAGCACCACCCGGAGTCCTCCCAGCACAGATACGCAGTATTTT. Translation gives CASSTTRSPPSTDTQYF. J is TRBJ2-3 and V is TRBV5-8; D not certain. Germline CDR1 reads SGHTS; CDR2 reads YDEGEE. The germline V and J ends were trimmed by 4 bases and 0 bases, with 18 bases remaining between them. CDR3 length equals 17 residues. The full variable domain, completed using reference TRBV5-8 and TRBJ2-3, is EAGVTQSPTHLIKTRGQQATLRCSPISGHTSVYWYQQALGLGLQFLLWYDEGEERNRGNFPPRFSGRQFPNYSSELNVNALELEDSALYLCASSTTRSPPSTDTQYFGPGTRLTVL.